Here is one T cell receptor (beta chain) with its context. The antigen remains undetermined. This sample is part of a study of cytomegalovirus exposure and HLA in healthy donors. Study observations and caveats: Associated with cytomegalovirus, according to the listing, were fewer than 200 TCR beta chains. In a later analysis, compared with equally common non-associated chains, HLA-associated beta chains were more expanded.

The PCR used 60 Vbeta and 13 Jbeta primers. Clones were sequenced by immunoSEQ multiplex PCR, and TCRdb holds only the in-frame ones, with some missing. Among 150,000 or so clones listed, approximately 80% were seen once. Sequenced input: PBMCs. This clonotype was obtained from a male donor in good health and CMV-seropositive.

The CDR3 loop reads CSARGGYEQYF. CDR3 DNA: TGCAGTGCTAGAGGCGGCTACGAGCAGTACTTC. J is TRBJ2-7 and V is TRBV20-1; no firm D call. The germline V gene encodes CDR1 DFQATT and CDR2 SNEGSKA (reference sequence). V lost 1 base to trimming and J lost 3 bases, with 4 bases between them. This CDR3 spans 11 amino acids.